This entry lists 27 T cell receptor beta chains sequenced from one sample in a study of cytomegalovirus exposure and HLA in healthy donors. With 60 Vbeta and 13 Jbeta primers, the PCR was carried out. TCRdb's table, derived via immunoSEQ multiplex PCR, lists solely in-frame clones and lacks some. The table includes 90,000 or so clones, around 82% detected once. Specimen: PBMCs. Every receptor here comes from a man aged 25 to 40 in good health and CMV-seropositive.

This chain links TRBV10-1 with TRBJ2-1; 9 bases align to TRBD2. The V segment lost 5 bases and the J segment 3 bases; nucleotides outside the gene matches: 2. The germline V gene has CDR1 WNHNN and CDR2 SYGVQD (reference sequence). The CDR3 runs to 14 residues. The CDR3 loop reads CASSQAGGYNEQFF. The CDR3 bases are TGCGCCAGCAGTCAAGCGGGGGGCTACAATGAGCAGTTCTTC.

This chain joins TRBV28 and TRBJ1-1; 7 positions agree with TRBD1. After removal of 8 bases from V and 5 bases from J, the junction contained 14 bases not matched to a gene. This CDR3 region has 15 residues. Germline V CDR1 and CDR2: MDHEN, SYDVKM. The DNA of the CDR3 is TGTGCCAGCGAGGAGAGTCGAGGGGGCAGGACTGAAGCTTTCTTT. This sequence encodes CASEESRGGRTEAFF.

The chain is built from TRBV7-8 and TRBJ2-2, with TRBD1 matching 9 bases. V shed 3 bases and J 1 base; nucleotides not matched to a gene: 9. This CDR3 has 18 residues. The germline gives CDR1 SGHVS, CDR2 FQNEAQ. CDR3 sequence: CASSFFDRGTVNTGELFF. The CDR3 DNA reads TGTGCCAGCAGCTTCTTCGACAGGGGGACGGTGAACACCGGGGAGCTGTTTTTT.

V gene TRBV5-6 combines with J gene TRBJ2-7; D is perhaps TRBD2 (6 bases). In germline, CDR1 is SGHDT, CDR2 YYEEEE. The CDR3 has 15 amino acids. Trimming took 0 bases from V and 3 from J, leaving 13 bases between them. The CDR3 region has the DNA TGTGCCAGCAGCTTGGGCCCCGGGACTGGCTACGAGCAGTACTTC. It encodes CASSLGPGTGYEQYF.

The CDR3 bases are TGTGCCAGCAAATCCGATTCCGGGACAAGAGGGACCTACGAGCAGTACTTC. Protein: CASKSDSGTRGTYEQYF. V gene TRBV28 combines with J gene TRBJ2-7; D might be TRBD1 (6 bases). The CDR3 runs to 17 residues. CDR1 and CDR2 (germline): MDHEN, SYDVKM. The V end lost 7 bases, the J end lost 2 bases, and 24 bases lay between the germline ends.

The chain combines TRBV29-1 with TRBJ2-7; TRBD2 is a possible D gene (5 bases). The CDR3 runs 11 residues. Trimming stripped 6 bases from V and 2 bases from J, with 8 bases between. Germline CDR1 SQVTM, CDR2 ANQGSEA. CDR3 in amino acids: CSVRGAYEQYF. CDR3 nucleotide sequence: TGCAGCGTACGGGGAGCCTACGAGCAGTACTTC.

The CDR3 coding sequence is TGTGCCAGCAGCGAGACTAGCGGGGCCTACAATGAGCAGTTCTTC. It is translated as CASSETSGAYNEQFF. The chain combines TRBV9 with TRBJ2-1, with 11 bases identical to TRBD2. From germline, CDR1 is SGDLS and CDR2 YYNGEE. The CDR3 loop spans 15 amino acids. J was trimmed by 2 bases and V by 3 bases; bases with no gene match: 1.

V usage is TRBV6-6 and J usage is TRBJ1-2; D is perhaps TRBD1 (5 bases). CDR1 and CDR2 (germline): MNHNY, SVGAGI (reference sequence). This CDR3 is 15 amino acids long. Trimming took 6 bases from V and 1 from J, leaving 15 bases between them. The CDR3 DNA follows: TGTGCCAGCAGCCGGACGGCCAGGGATAACTATGGCTACACCTTC. Its translation is CASSRTARDNYGYTF.

The count of this clone is one. The J gene is TRBJ2-1, the V gene TRBV5-6, with 9 bases fitting TRBD1. CDR3 length equals 14 residues. The germline V gene encodes CDR1 SGHDT and CDR2 YYEEEE. V lost 3 bases and J lost 6; bases outside the gene matches: 4. CDR3 bases: TGTGCCAGCAGCTCGACGGGACAGGGCAATGAGCAGTTCTTC. Translation gives CASSSTGQGNEQFF.

The chain joins TRBV6-6 to TRBJ2-7; maybe TRBD1 (6 bases). V gave up 5 bases and J gave up 3 bases, with 14 bases separating them. The CDR3 runs 14 residues. Germline-derived CDR1 and CDR2 are MNHNY and SVGAGI (reference sequence). The CDR3 is CASSQTGPSYEQYF. The CDR3 nucleotides are TGTGCCAGCAGTCAAACAGGGCCCAGCTACGAGCAGTACTTC.

There are a few counts of this clone. The V gene is TRBV5-6, the J gene TRBJ1-4; D might be TRBD1 (5 bases). Germline V lookup: CDR1 SGHDT, CDR2 YYEEEE. The CDR3 is 14 residues long. Trimming removed 1 base at V and 6 bases at J, with 10 bases between. The CDR3: CASSLSGDYEKLFF. The DNA for the CDR3 is TGTGCCAGCAGCTTGTCGGGGGATTATGAAAAACTGTTTTTT.

This sequence joins TRBV7-9 and TRBJ1-5; a possible D gene is TRBD1 (5 bases). V was shortened by 1 base and J by 0 bases, with 7 bases between the two germline ends. Germline values: CDR1 SEHNR, CDR2 FQNEAQ (reference sequence). This CDR3 is 15 amino acids long. CDR3 nucleotide sequence: TGTGCCAGCAGCTTAGGGGGGGATAGCAATCAGCCCCAGCATTTT. This encodes CASSLGGDSNQPQHF.

The V call is TRBV6-5, the J call TRBJ1-1, with a weak D call TRBD1 (5 bases). The length of the CDR3 is 12 residues. Germline assignment: CDR1 MNHEY and CDR2 SVGAGI. Trimming removed 6 bases from V and 11 bases from J, with 16 bases in between. The CDR3 protein is CASRKQGAWAFF. The CDR3 nucleotides are TGTGCCAGCAGAAAGCAGGGCGCGTGGGCTTTCTTT.

V gene TRBV5-4 combines with J gene TRBJ2-2; tentative D call: TRBD2 (6 bases). Germline values: CDR1 SGHNT, CDR2 YYREEE (reference sequence). The V and J ends lost 4 bases and 1 base respectively, with 14 bases between them. The CDR3 extends over 16 amino acids. The CDR3 DNA follows: TGTGCCAGCAGCCTCCCCCCGGGAGAGAACACCGGGGAGCTGTTTTTT. Translating it yields CASSLPPGENTGELFF.

V gene TRBV29-1 combines with J gene TRBJ1-4, with D possibly being TRBD1 (5 bases). The CDR3 sequence is 15 residues long. The germline V gene has CDR1 SQVTM and CDR2 ANQGSEA. The V and J ends lost 3 bases and 5 bases respectively, with 16 bases between them. The CDR3 DNA sequence: TGCAGCGTTGAGTGGGGAGGGACCTTAAATGAAAAACTGTTTTTT. It translates to CSVEWGGTLNEKLFF. Full variable domain (missing parts from reference TRBV29-1 and TRBJ1-4): SAVISQKPSRDICQRGTSLTIQCQVDSQVTMMFWYRQQPGQSLTLIATANQGSEATYESGFVIDKFPISRPNLTFSTLTVSNMSPEDSSIYLCSVEWGGTLNEKLFFGSGTQLSVL.

The V call is TRBV15, the J call TRBJ2-7, with a tentative D call TRBD1 (6 bases). V gave up 3 bases and J gave up 3 bases, with 6 bases separating them. Per germline, CDR1 LNHNV and CDR2 YYDKDF (reference sequence). This CDR3 spans 12 amino acids. This CDR3 is CATSRTGYEQYF. The CDR3 bases are TGTGCCACCAGCAGGACAGGCTACGAGCAGTACTTC.

J is TRBJ2-7 and V is TRBV7-2, with TRBD2 identical over 7 bases. CDR1 is SGHTA, CDR2 FQGNSA, per germline. The V gene end was trimmed by 5 bases and the J gene end by 4 bases; junction bases not matched to a gene: 8. CDR3 length: 14 amino acids. The CDR3 here is CASSPSGVRYEQYF. Written as DNA, the CDR3 is TGTGCCAGCAGCCCAAGCGGGGTGCGGTACGAGCAGTACTTC. The whole variable domain, remainder taken from reference TRBV7-2 and TRBJ2-7, is GAGVSQSPSNKVTEKGKDVELRCDPISGHTALYWYRQSLGQGLEFLIYFQGNSAPDKSGLPSDRFSAERTGGSVSTLTIQRTQQEDSAVYLCASSPSGVRYEQYFGPGTRLTVT.

The genes are TRBV15 and TRBJ1-5, with D possibly matching TRBD1 (5 bases). The CDR3 contains 13 residues. V was clipped by 7 bases and J by 6 bases, with 13 bases between them. Per the germline V gene, CDR1 is LNHNV and CDR2 is YYDKDF (reference sequence). This CDR3 is CATKDSGGQPQHF. The CDR3 bases are TGTGCCACCAAAGACTCGGGGGGTCAGCCCCAGCATTTT.

A single count supports this clone. Distinct nucleotide sequences in the sample also encode this CDR3. The chain has TRBV7-9 and TRBJ2-3; 7 positions match TRBD2. The CDR3 runs to 14 residues. Germline V gives CDR1 SEHNR, CDR2 FQNEAQ (reference sequence). V dropped 0 bases and J dropped 3; count of bases not matched to a gene: 0. CDR3 region: CASSLAGGTDTQYF. CDR3 sequence (DNA): TGTGCCAGCAGCTTAGCGGGAGGGACAGATACGCAGTATTTT.

V gene TRBV5-4 combines with J gene TRBJ2-3; 7 nucleotides line up with TRBD2. V trimming: 1 base; J trimming: 3 bases; junction bases outside the gene matches: 2. This CDR3 has 14 residues. Germline V gene data show CDR1 as SGHNT and CDR2 as YYREEE (reference sequence). The CDR3: CASSLSSGTDTQYF. CDR3 DNA sequence: TGTGCCAGCAGCTTGTCTAGCGGAACAGATACGCAGTATTTT.

The chain uses TRBV7-6 and TRBJ1-3; 7 bases align to TRBD1. V lost 0 bases and J lost 8; bases outside the gene matches: 13. The CDR3 runs to 17 residues. Germline V gene lookup returns CDR1 SGHVS and CDR2 FNYEAQ. The CDR3 DNA reads as TGTGCCAGCAGCTTAGCTCCGGGACAGTCCCTATCGGACACCATATATTTT. It encodes CASSLAPGQSLSDTIYF. The full variable domain, with the rest looked up from reference TRBV7-6 and TRBJ1-3, is GAGVSQSPRYKVTKRGQDVALRCDPISGHVSLYWYRQALGQGPEFLTYFNYEAQQDKSGLPNDRFSAERPEGSISTLTIQRTEQRDSAMYRCASSLAPGQSLSDTIYFGEGSWLTVV.

The genes are TRBV11-2 and TRBJ2-1; the match to TRBD1 covers 8 bases. The trim removed 3 bases at V and 10 bases at J, leaving 11 bases unmatched. This CDR3 has 15 residues. Germline assignment: CDR1 SGHAT and CDR2 FQNNGV. In DNA form, the CDR3 reads TGTGCCAGCAGCTTTAGTTCTGTCAGGGGGCAAGAGCAGTTCTTC. Translated, it gives CASSFSSVRGQEQFF. Drawing the rest from reference TRBV11-2 and TRBJ2-1, the complete variable domain is EAGVAQSPRYKIIEKRQSVAFWCNPISGHATLYWYQQILGQGPKLLIQFQNNGVVDDSQLPKDRFSAERLKGVDSTLKIQPAKLEDSAVYLCASSFSSVRGQEQFFGPGTRLTVL.

The chain employs TRBV7-2 and TRBJ2-3; D may be TRBD1 (6 bases). V lost 5 bases and J lost 2, with 11 bases in between. This CDR3 comprises 14 residues. Per the germline V gene, CDR1 is SGHTA and CDR2 is FQGNSA. The DNA of the CDR3 is TGTGCCAGCAGCCCCGGACAGTTCACAGATACGCAGTATTTT. Translated: CASSPGQFTDTQYF. The variable domain in full, with the rest retrieved from reference TRBV7-2 and TRBJ2-3, is GAGVSQSPSNKVTEKGKDVELRCDPISGHTALYWYRQSLGQGLEFLIYFQGNSAPDKSGLPSDRFSAERTGGSVSTLTIQRTQQEDSAVYLCASSPGQFTDTQYFGPGTRLTVL.

The rearrangement joins TRBV29-1 to TRBJ2-3, with D perhaps matching TRBD2 (5 bases). The V end lost 3 bases, the J end lost 0 bases, and 19 bases lay between the germline ends. The germline V gene encodes CDR1 SQVTM and CDR2 ANQGSEA. This CDR3 comprises 17 residues. CDR3 sequence (DNA): TGCAGCGTTGAGAGGTGGTTAGGCAGGACTAGCACAGATACGCAGTATTTT. It is translated as CSVERWLGRTSTDTQYF.

The chain links TRBV2 to TRBJ2-3; 8 bases match TRBD1. There are 15 residues in the CDR3. V dropped 6 bases and J dropped 1; count of bases not matched to a gene: 6. CDR1 and CDR2 (germline): SNHLY, FYNNEI. The CDR3 is CASRFGQGGTDTQYF. The CDR3 DNA reads TGTGCCAGCAGGTTTGGACAGGGCGGCACAGATACGCAGTATTTT.

This rearrangement joins TRBV7-9 to TRBJ2-6, with 9 bases identical to TRBD1. This CDR3 contains 17 residues. Germline-derived CDR1 and CDR2 are SEHNR and FQNEAQ (reference sequence). V lost 2 bases to trimming and J lost 3 bases; unmatched junction nucleotides: 5. This chain's CDR3 is CASSLRGQGFGANVLTF. As DNA, the CDR3 is TGTGCCAGCAGCTTAAGGGGACAGGGATTTGGGGCCAACGTCCTGACTTTC.

This clone occurred once. The V call is TRBV20-1, the J call TRBJ1-2; no clear D gene. V lost 5 bases and J 8 bases, leaving 6 bases between the germline ends. Per the germline V gene, CDR1 is DFQATT and CDR2 is SNEGSKA (reference sequence). The CDR3 extends over 9 amino acids. CDR3 nucleotide sequence: TGCAGTGCTTTACAAGGCTACACCTTC. Translating it yields CSALQGYTF.